The present TCR beta chain was sequenced within a study of T cells in Graves' hyperthyroidism and ophthalmopathy. Uncontrolled infections, other autoimmune diseases, pregnancy or lactation led to exclusion of patients. PBMCs were sourced from around 10 ml fresh peripheral blood. Template material for amplifying TCR beta CDR3 regions consisted of RNA transcripts. With the HTBI primer set, the TCR CDR3 went through a first round of RT-PCR. TCRdb re-called the multiplex PCR reads through MiXCR, storing one row per CDR3 protein. The sample contains about 300,000 distinct CDR3 sequences, roughly 19% of which appear only once. With V trimmed by 6 bases and J by 9 bases, 10 bases remained unmatched. This CDR3 contains 14 residues. Germline assignment: CDR1 DFQATT and CDR2 SNEGSKA (reference sequence).

The TCR originated in a man aged 50 to 59 with Graves' ophthalmopathy. The V and J genes are TRBV20-1 and TRBJ2-1, with TRBD2 matching 11 bases. Sequenced sample: blood. As DNA, the CDR3 is TGCAGTGCCCAGACTAGCGGGACAACAAGTGAGCAGTTCTTC. Amino acids: CSAQTSGTTSEQFF.